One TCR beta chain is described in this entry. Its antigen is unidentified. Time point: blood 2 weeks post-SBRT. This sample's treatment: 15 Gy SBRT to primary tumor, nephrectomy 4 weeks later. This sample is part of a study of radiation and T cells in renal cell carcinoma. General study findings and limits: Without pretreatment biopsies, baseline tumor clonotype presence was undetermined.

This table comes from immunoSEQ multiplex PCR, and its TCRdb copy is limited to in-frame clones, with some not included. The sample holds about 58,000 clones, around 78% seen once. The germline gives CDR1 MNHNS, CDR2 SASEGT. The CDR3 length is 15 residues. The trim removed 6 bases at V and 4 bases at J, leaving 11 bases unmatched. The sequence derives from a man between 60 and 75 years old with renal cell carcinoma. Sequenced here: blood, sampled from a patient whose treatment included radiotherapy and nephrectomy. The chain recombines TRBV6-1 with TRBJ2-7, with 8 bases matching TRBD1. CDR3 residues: CASRPWTGNVYEQYV. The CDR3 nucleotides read TGTGCCAGCAGACCCTGGACAGGGAATGTTTACGAGCAGTACGTC.